Below, 30 T cell receptor beta chains from the same sample are listed, as sequenced in a study of T-cell memory formation after mild COVID-19. TCRdb itself ran the 5' RACE reads through MiXCR, one entry per CDR3 protein. Of fewer than 700,000 distinct CDR3 sequences listed, roughly 18% are singletons. What was sequenced was PBMCs or a T cell subset sorted from them (not recorded which). The source of these receptors is an adult woman who had mild COVID-19 (a few samples of this study predate the infection). Cell type and time point are not known.

There are a few counts of this clonotype. This rearrangement joins TRBV3-1 to TRBJ2-1, with D possibly called TRBD1 or TRBD2 (5 bases each). Germline CDR1 LGHDT, CDR2 YNNKEL (reference sequence). V gave up 4 bases and J gave up 9 bases, with 13 bases separating them. This CDR3 is 13 amino acids long. The CDR3 sequence: CASSRYGGAEQFF. The CDR3 bases are TGTGCCAGCAGCCGTTATGGGGGAGCTGAGCAGTTCTTC.

This clonotype was observed a handful of times. This chain connects TRBV3-1 to TRBJ2-1; 8 bases are shared with TRBD2. This CDR3 is 15 amino acids long. Unmatched junction bases numbered 10, after V lost 4 bases and J lost 8 bases. Germline CDR1 and CDR2: LGHDT and YNNKEL (reference sequence). The DNA of the CDR3 is TGTGCCAGCAGCCCCCGGACTAGCAGTTCTCATGAGCAGTTCTTC. Residues: CASSPRTSSSHEQFF.

The rearrangement links TRBV5-1 to TRBJ2-2; 9 bases match TRBD1. The CDR3 sequence is 20 residues long. The ends lost 0 bases at V and 4 bases at J; junction bases unmatched: 16. Germline V CDR1 and CDR2: SGHRS, YFSETQ. The CDR3 region is CASSLAGGQGPSGVTGELFF. Here the CDR3 DNA reads TGCGCCAGCAGCTTGGCCGGGGGACAGGGACCGTCCGGGGTCACCGGGGAGCTGTTTTTT.

V gene TRBV9 combines with J gene TRBJ2-7; the D gene could be TRBD1 or TRBD2 (5 bases each). This CDR3 comprises 15 residues. The germline V gene has CDR1 SGDLS and CDR2 YYNGEE. Trimming stripped 0 bases from V and 6 bases from J, with 16 bases between. CDR3 DNA: TGTGCCAGCAGCGTAGGTGTGGGGACCCCAGGCGAGCAGTACTTC. Its protein is CASSVGVGTPGEQYF.

The chain uses TRBV5-5 and TRBJ2-5; either TRBD1 or TRBD2 may supply D (5 bases each). The V gene lost 6 bases and the J gene lost 9 bases, with 15 bases spanning the gap. Germline assignment: CDR1 SGHKS and CDR2 YYEKEE (reference sequence). This CDR3 has 12 residues. The CDR3 sequence is CASTALGRAQYF. The CDR3 DNA follows: TGTGCCAGCACCGCACTGGGGCGGGCCCAGTACTTC.

This clonotype was found many times. The V gene is TRBV20-1, the J gene TRBJ1-1; D remains unclear. Between the trimmed V and J ends, which lost 5 bases and 3 bases, there was a span of 7 bases. CDR1 is DFQATT, CDR2 SNEGSKA, per germline (reference sequence). The CDR3 contains 11 residues. The CDR3 region is CSASGDTEAFF. The DNA of the CDR3 is TGCAGTGCTTCCGGGGACACTGAAGCTTTCTTT.

This clonotype was counted ten times or more. V and J are TRBV4-2 and TRBJ2-3; D perhaps matches TRBD1 (5 bases). Looked up from germline, CDR1 is LGHNA and CDR2 is YNFKEQ. V was shortened by 0 bases and J by 1 base, with 11 bases between the two germline ends. The CDR3 covers 16 residues. CDR3 DNA sequence: TGTGCCAGCAGCCAAGATCTAATAGGGGGCACAGATACGCAGTATTTT. It specifies CASSQDLIGGTDTQYF.

This clonotype showed up just a few times. The chain uses TRBV20-1 and TRBJ2-5, with 11 bases fitting TRBD2. The CDR3 loop spans 14 amino acids. Germline CDR1 and CDR2: DFQATT and SNEGSKA (reference sequence). J gave up 0 bases and V 7 bases, and 4 bases lay outside the gene matches. The CDR3 protein is CSVQLAGDQETQYF. In DNA, the CDR3 is TGCAGTGTTCAACTAGCGGGGGACCAAGAGACCCAGTACTTC.

This clonotype was counted only a few times. The chain carries TRBV6-6 and TRBJ1-1; a possible D gene is TRBD1 (5 bases). The CDR3 spans 16 residues. Trimming left V 0 bases short and J 0 bases short, with 11 bases between. Germline assignment: CDR1 MNHNY and CDR2 SVGAGI (reference sequence). Written as DNA, the CDR3 is TGTGCCAGCAGTTACTCGGGGGATGTCATGAACACTGAAGCTTTCTTT. This gives the protein CASSYSGDVMNTEAFF.

This clonotype was counted a few times. The chain combines TRBV24-1 with TRBJ1-2; the D gene is possibly TRBD1 (6 bases). V was shortened by 9 bases and J by 3 bases, with 25 bases between the two germline ends. Germline loops: CDR1 KGHDR, CDR2 SFDVKD. The CDR3 extends over 17 amino acids. In DNA form, the CDR3 reads TGTGCCACCGAGCCCTCTGAATCACAACAGGGCCACTATGGCTACACCTTC. Amino acids: CATEPSESQQGHYGYTF.

The chain is built from TRBV24-1 and TRBJ2-1, with a tentative D call TRBD2 (5 bases). This CDR3 has 16 residues. V shed 3 bases and J shed 2 bases, with 13 bases lying between them. Germline values: CDR1 KGHDR, CDR2 SFDVKD. The DNA of the CDR3 is TGTGCCACCAGTGATCACCGAACTAGTACCTACAATGAGCAGTTCTTC. Translated, it gives CATSDHRTSTYNEQFF.

This clonotype has just a few counts. The rearrangement uses TRBV20-1 and TRBJ2-1; a weak D match, TRBD2 (6 bases). The CDR3 has 16 amino acids. CDR1 and CDR2 (germline): DFQATT, SNEGSKA (reference sequence). The germline V and J ends were trimmed by 0 bases and 9 bases, with 21 bases remaining between them. The CDR3 DNA reads as TGCAGTGCTAGAGATTTTCGCGGGACCGCGATGGGTGAGCAGTTCTTC. Encoded protein: CSARDFRGTAMGEQFF.

This chain joins TRBV5-4 and TRBJ2-7; 8 bases are a match to TRBD1. This CDR3 region has 15 residues. Germline CDR1 reads SGHNT; CDR2 reads YYREEE (reference sequence). The ends lost 4 bases at V and 1 base at J; junction bases unmatched: 7. In DNA, the CDR3 is TGTGCCAGCAGCCTCGGGGGACAGGTTTCCTACGAGCAGTACTTC. Amino acids: CASSLGGQVSYEQYF.

This clonotype was counted many times. The rearrangement joins TRBV12-3 or TRBV12-4 to TRBJ2-3, with 7 bases identical to TRBD2. V was pared by 2 bases and J by 4 bases, with 3 bases of the junction left unmatched. The CDR3 length is 14 residues. The CDR3: CASSLRLAADTQYF. The CDR3 DNA sequence: TGTGCCAGCAGTTTACGTCTAGCGGCAGATACGCAGTATTTT.

Concerning this clonotype: This may be a read error: a much more frequent sequence differs by one nucleotide. The V and J genes are TRBV6-2 or TRBV6-3 and TRBJ1-1, with D possibly being TRBD1 (5 bases). CDR3 length equals 13 residues. Per germline, CDR1 MNHEY and CDR2 SVGEGT. The V gene lost 1 base and the J gene lost 3 bases, with 6 bases spanning the gap. The CDR3 bases are TGTGCCAGCAGTTACTTGGGGGACACTGAAGCTTTCTTT. Its protein product is CASSYLGDTEAFF.

The chain has TRBV18 and TRBJ2-3; TRBD1 matches at 7 bases. The CDR3 has 15 amino acids. Germline V lookup: CDR1 KGHSH, CDR2 LQKENI. With V trimmed by 3 bases and J by 6 bases, 9 bases remained unmatched. The DNA of the CDR3 is TGTGCCAGCTCACCCCACAGGGGCCCTCCGGATACGCAGTATTTT. Protein sequence: CASSPHRGPPDTQYF. The whole variable domain, filled in from reference TRBV18 and TRBJ2-3, reads NAGVMQNPRHLVRRRGQEARLRCSPMKGHSHVYWYRQLPEEGLKFMVYLQKENIIDESGMPKERFSAEFPKEGPSILRIQQVVRGDSAAYFCASSPHRGPPDTQYFGPGTRLTVL.

The chain uses TRBV20-1 and TRBJ2-3; D is perhaps TRBD2 (5 bases). The germline V gene has CDR1 DFQATT and CDR2 SNEGSKA (reference sequence). The CDR3 contains 15 residues. V was cut by 5 bases and J by 6 bases, with 21 bases left in between. DNA for the CDR3: TGCAGTGCTCCACCCCTGGGTCGGGATCGGGATACGCAGTATTTT. This sequence encodes CSAPPLGRDRDTQYF.

This sequence joins TRBV14 and TRBJ2-7, with D perhaps matching TRBD1 or TRBD2 (6 bases each). The V end was cut by 4 bases, the J end by 6 bases, with 16 bases between. Germline values: CDR1 SGHDN, CDR2 FVKESK. This CDR3 comprises 14 residues. CDR3 sequence reads: CASSPRRGRVEQYF. Written as DNA, the CDR3 is TGTGCCAGCAGCCCGCGCCGGGGGCGGGTCGAGCAGTACTTC.

The chain uses TRBV5-1 and TRBJ2-7; D ambiguous. Trimming took off 6 bases at V and 4 bases at J, with 17 bases between the two ends. The CDR3 contains 14 residues. Germline-derived CDR1 and CDR2 are SGHRS and YFSETQ. The CDR3 DNA reads as TGCGCCAGCAAGCCTTTCGCCACCGAGTACGAGCAGTACTTC. Its translation is CASKPFATEYEQYF.

On this clonotype: A much larger clone differs from this one at a single base, so this may be a read error. The chain recombines TRBV5-6 with TRBJ1-2; TRBD1 matches 8 bases. This CDR3 spans 13 amino acids. Germline CDR1 and CDR2: SGHDT and YYEEEE. With 4 bases clipped from V and 4 bases from J, the junction kept 3 bases outside the gene matches. The CDR3, as DNA: TGTGCCAGCAGCCCGGGACAGGTCTATGGCTACACCTTC. The encoded protein is CASSPGQVYGYTF.

The table lists this clonotype with many counts. This chain uses TRBV7-2 with TRBJ1-3, with D perhaps TRBD1 (5 bases). The CDR3 totals 14 residues. Germline CDR1 and CDR2: SGHTA and FQGNSA. The V gene lost 1 base and the J gene lost 4 bases, with 8 bases spanning the gap. CDR3 in DNA: TGTGCCAGCAGCTTAGGGGGGACGGGAAACACCATATATTTT. Residues: CASSLGGTGNTIYF.

The chain employs TRBV4-3 and TRBJ2-3, with TRBD2 as a possible D gene (5 bases). The CDR3 is 14 residues long. CDR1 is LGHNA, CDR2 YSLEER, per germline. With 2 bases removed from V and 4 bases from J, the gap between germline ends came to 10 bases. CDR3 nucleotide sequence: TGCGCCAGCAGCCAAAGCCGGGGATCAGATACGCAGTATTTT. This translates into CASSQSRGSDTQYF.

The table lists this clonotype with a few counts. The chain combines TRBV20-1 with TRBJ2-7; D not certain. The CDR3 totals 14 residues. CDR1 is DFQATT, CDR2 SNEGSKA, per germline (reference sequence). The V gene lost 4 bases and the J gene lost 2 bases, with 15 bases spanning the gap. CDR3 DNA sequence: TGCAGTGCTATCGGTGGCACCGTCCCCTACGAGCAGTACTTC. Its protein product is CSAIGGTVPYEQYF.

This chain links TRBV13 with TRBJ1-2; unclear D gene. The V gene's germline CDR1 is PRHDT and CDR2 FYEKMQ (reference sequence). There are 14 residues in the CDR3. The V end lost 0 bases, the J end lost 5 bases, and 10 bases lay between the germline ends. CDR3: CASSLGGRLYGYTF. In nucleotides, the CDR3 is TGTGCCAGCAGCTTAGGAGGCCGATTGTATGGCTACACCTTC.

This clonotype was observed a few times. The chain has TRBV5-6 and TRBJ1-2; D gene unclear. Trimming shortened V by 4 bases and J by 6 bases, and 19 bases separated the two germline ends. Germline V gene lookup returns CDR1 SGHDT and CDR2 YYEEEE. The CDR3 is made up of 15 amino acids. CDR3 in amino acids: CASSRRIAVVHGYTF. In nucleotides, the CDR3 is TGTGCCAGCAGCCGACGGATTGCGGTTGTACATGGCTACACCTTC.

This chain uses TRBV2 with TRBJ1-4; maybe TRBD1 (6 bases). The CDR3 sequence is 13 residues long. Trimming left V 7 bases short and J 7 bases short, with 13 bases between. Germline V gene sequence: CDR1 SNHLY, CDR2 FYNNEI. CDR3 DNA sequence: TGTGCCAGCACCGAGGGGGGGAGTGAAAAACTGTTTTTT. This codes for CASTEGGSEKLFF.

This sequence joins TRBV2 and TRBJ2-7; 12 nucleotides agree with TRBD2. Germline V gene data show CDR1 as SNHLY and CDR2 as FYNNEI. The trim removed 10 bases at V and 7 bases at J, leaving 11 bases unmatched. The CDR3 totals 14 residues. The CDR3 loop is CATRLAGGFGEQYF. The CDR3 coding sequence is TGTGCCACCAGGCTAGCGGGAGGGTTTGGGGAGCAGTACTTC.

The rearrangement joins TRBV7-9 to TRBJ2-7; 11 nucleotides line up with TRBD2. This CDR3 region has 14 residues. Germline CDR1 reads SEHNR; CDR2 reads FQNEAQ (reference sequence). With V trimmed by 3 bases and J by 6 bases, 4 bases remained unmatched. The CDR3 loop is CASSFLAGGAEQYF. In DNA form, the CDR3 reads TGTGCCAGCAGCTTCTTAGCGGGAGGGGCCGAGCAGTACTTC.

The chain recombines TRBV29-1 with TRBJ2-3; D unresolved. Trimming took 7 bases from V and 3 from J, leaving 11 bases between them. The CDR3 has 12 residues. The germline V gene has CDR1 SQVTM and CDR2 ANQGSEA. The CDR3 DNA reads TGCAGCGGTATCGGAGCTACAGATACGCAGTATTTT. It codes for CSGIGATDTQYF.

There are a few counts of this clonotype. The chain links TRBV5-6 to TRBJ1-3, with D unclear. Germline loops: CDR1 SGHDT, CDR2 YYEEEE. Trimming took 3 bases from V and 0 from J, leaving 13 bases between them. This CDR3 spans 16 amino acids. The CDR3 loop reads CASSSPWRDSGNTIYF. The CDR3 bases are TGTGCCAGCAGCTCCCCGTGGCGCGACTCTGGAAACACCATATATTTT.